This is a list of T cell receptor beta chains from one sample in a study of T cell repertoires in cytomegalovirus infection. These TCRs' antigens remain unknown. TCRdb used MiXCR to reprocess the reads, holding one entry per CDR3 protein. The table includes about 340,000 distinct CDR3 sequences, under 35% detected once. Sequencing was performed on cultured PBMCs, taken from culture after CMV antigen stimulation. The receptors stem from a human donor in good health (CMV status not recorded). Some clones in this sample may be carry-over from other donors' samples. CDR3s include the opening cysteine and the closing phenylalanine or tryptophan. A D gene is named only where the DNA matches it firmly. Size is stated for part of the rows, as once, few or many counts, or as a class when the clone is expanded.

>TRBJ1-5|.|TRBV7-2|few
TGTGCCAGCGCCACCCAGGGGTATCAGCCCCAGCATTTT
CASATQGYQPQHF
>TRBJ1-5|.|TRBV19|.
TGTGCCAGTAGTATCCCCCCTCAGCCCCAGCATTTT
CASSIPPQPQHF
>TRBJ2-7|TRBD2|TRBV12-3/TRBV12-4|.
TGTGCCAGCAGTTTGACTAGCGGGAGTAGCGAGCAGTACTTC
CASSLTSGSSEQYF
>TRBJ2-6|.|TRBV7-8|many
TGTGCCAGCAGCTTAGGTCGGACGGACAACGTCCTGACTTTC
CASSLGRTDNVLTF
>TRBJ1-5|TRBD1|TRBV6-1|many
TGTGCCAGCAGATCCACCGCCGTTACAGGGGGCAATCAGCCCCAGCATTTT
CASRSTAVTGGNQPQHF
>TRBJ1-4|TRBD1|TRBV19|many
TGTGCCAGCGTAGATACGGCAGGACAGGGAACTGAAAAACTGTTTTTT
CASVDTAGQGTEKLFF
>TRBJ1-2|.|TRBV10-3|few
TGTGCCATCATTGGGGATGTCGAAGGTAGCGGCTACACCTTC
CAIIGDVEGSGYTF
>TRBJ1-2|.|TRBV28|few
TGTGCCAGCGTCCCTAGGGGGGCTATCTATGGCTACACCTTC
CASVPRGAIYGYTF
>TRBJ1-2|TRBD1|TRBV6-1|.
TGTGCCAGCAAGAAAGGGGACAGGCTTAACTATGGCTACACCTTC
CASKKGDRLNYGYTF
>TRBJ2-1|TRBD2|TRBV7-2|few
TGTGCCAGCAGCCCTAGCGGGGGCCAATACAATGAGCAGTTCTTC
CASSPSGGQYNEQFF